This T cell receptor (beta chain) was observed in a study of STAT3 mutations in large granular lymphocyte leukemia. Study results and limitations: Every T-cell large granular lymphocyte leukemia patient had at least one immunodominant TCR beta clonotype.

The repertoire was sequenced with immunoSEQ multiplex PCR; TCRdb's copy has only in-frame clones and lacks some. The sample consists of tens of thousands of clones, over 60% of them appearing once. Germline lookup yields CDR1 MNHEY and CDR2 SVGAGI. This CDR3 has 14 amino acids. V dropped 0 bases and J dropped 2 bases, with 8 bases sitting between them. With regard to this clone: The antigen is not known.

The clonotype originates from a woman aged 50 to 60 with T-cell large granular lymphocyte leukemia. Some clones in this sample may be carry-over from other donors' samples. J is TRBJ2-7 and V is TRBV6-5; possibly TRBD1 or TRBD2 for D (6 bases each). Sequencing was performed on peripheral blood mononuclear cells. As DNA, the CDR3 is TGTGCCAGCAGTTACTCCCGGGGGCCCTACGAGCAGTACTTC. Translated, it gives CASSYSRGPYEQYF.